Below are 15 T cell receptor beta chains sequenced from a single sample in a study of blood T cell repertoires in COVID-19. Repertoires were generated with immunoSEQ multiplex PCR, while TCRdb's copy carries only in-frame clones and drops some. Of roughly 380,000 clones listed, about 89% are singletons. Input material: peripheral blood. These receptors were obtained from a woman aged 40 to 55 with COVID-19, enrolled during active disease.

The rearrangement uses TRBV7-3 and TRBJ2-1; possibly TRBD1 for D (6 bases). The CDR3 runs to 16 residues. The V gene lost 5 bases and the J gene lost 9 bases, with 23 bases spanning the gap. Looked up from germline, CDR1 is SGHTA and CDR2 is FQGTGA. The CDR3 nucleotides are TGTGCCAGCAGCACACTCCCGGGACAAAAGGGGAGTGAGCAGTTCTTC. Translation gives CASSTLPGQKGSEQFF.

The genes are TRBV23-1 and TRBJ2-2; the match to TRBD1 covers 7 bases. TRBV23-1 is an open reading frame whose function is uncertain. The CDR3 spans 16 residues. The trim removed 2 bases at V and 4 bases at J, leaving 7 bases unmatched. CDR3 bases: TGCGCCAGCAGTCAACCGGCTGGGACAGCCACCGGGGAGCTGTTTTTT. Translating it yields CASSQPAGTATGELFF.

The V and J genes are TRBV28 and TRBJ2-7, with 9 bases fitting TRBD1. Germline V gene data show CDR1 as MDHEN and CDR2 as SYDVKM. This CDR3 is 15 amino acids long. With V trimmed by 6 bases and J by 7 bases, 13 bases remained unmatched. The CDR3 DNA sequence: TGTGCCAGCAGCTCGCCGGGACAGGGAACAAGAGAGCAGTACTTC. This gives the protein CASSSPGQGTREQYF.

J is TRBJ2-2 and V is TRBV7-2; 11 positions match TRBD2. CDR1 is SGHTA and CDR2 is FQGNSA in the germline V gene. This CDR3 is 19 amino acids long. J was trimmed by 2 bases and V by 3 bases; bases with no gene match: 11. The CDR3 DNA reads TGTGCCAGCAGCTTTCGATCCCTAGCGGGGGGCGCCAACACCGGGGAGCTGTTTTTT. Protein sequence: CASSFRSLAGGANTGELFF.

This chain connects TRBV7-9 to TRBJ2-7; 12 bases are shared with TRBD2. This CDR3 contains 16 residues. Per the germline V gene, CDR1 is SEHNR and CDR2 is FQNEAQ (reference sequence). V dropped 4 bases and J dropped 0; count of bases not matched to a gene: 4. CDR3 in DNA: TGTGCCAGCAGCTACGGACTAGCGGGGATCTCCTACGAGCAGTACTTC. Its protein product is CASSYGLAGISYEQYF.

The chain has TRBV7-2 and TRBJ1-6; D gene unclear. CDR3 length equals 16 residues. V lost 1 base, J lost 0 bases, and 7 bases lay in between. The germline V gene has CDR1 SGHTA and CDR2 FQGNSA. In nucleotides, the CDR3 is TGTGCCAGCAGCTTAGACAGAAACTCCTATAATTCACCCCTCCACTTT. Translated, it gives CASSLDRNSYNSPLHF.

V gene TRBV12-3 or TRBV12-4 combines with J gene TRBJ1-2; D is unclear. V shed 5 bases and J shed 4 bases, with 11 bases lying between them. The CDR3 length is 13 residues. DNA of the CDR3: TGTGCCAGCAGTCTTCAGGCTCTCTATGGCTACACCTTC. Translated, it gives CASSLQALYGYTF.

The chain is built from TRBV6-5 and TRBJ2-5, with 7 positions matching TRBD1. CDR1 and CDR2 (germline): MNHEY, SVGAGI. V dropped 2 bases and J dropped 4; count of bases not matched to a gene: 10. The CDR3 covers 16 residues. CDR3 sequence: CASSYEGAVGPETQYF. CDR3 DNA sequence: TGTGCCAGCAGTTACGAGGGGGCCGTAGGTCCAGAGACCCAGTACTTC.

J is TRBJ1-4 and V is TRBV28, with a possible D match to TRBD1 (6 bases). V lost 6 bases, J lost 8 bases, and 16 bases lay in between. Germline values: CDR1 MDHEN, CDR2 SYDVKM. CDR3 length equals 14 residues. CDR3 residues: CASSLGTPTEKLFF. Written as DNA, the CDR3 is TGTGCCAGCAGCCTCGGGACACCAACCGAAAAACTGTTTTTT.

This clone was seen only a few times. The J gene is TRBJ2-2, the V gene TRBV5-1, with D uncertain. Trimming pared 2 bases from V and 3 bases from J, leaving 5 bases between. Germline CDR1 is SGHRS and CDR2 is YFSETQ. There are 13 residues in the CDR3. In nucleotides, the CDR3 is TGCGCCAGCAGCTTCTTCGACACCGGGGAGCTGTTTTTT. Encoded protein: CASSFFDTGELFF.

This chain uses TRBV11-2 with TRBJ1-3, with 10 bases that match TRBD1. The V and J ends lost 2 bases and 2 bases, in that order; junction bases with no gene match: 3. The CDR3 length is 16 residues. Germline CDR1 and CDR2: SGHAT and FQNNGV. CDR3 coding DNA: TGTGCCAGCAGCTTACTCGGACAGGGGGCTGGAAACACCATATATTTT. This sequence encodes CASSLLGQGAGNTIYF.

The chain joins TRBV9 to TRBJ1-2; D unresolved. The ends were cut back, 3 bases at V and 4 bases at J, with 13 bases in the middle. This CDR3 region has 14 residues. The germline V gene encodes CDR1 SGDLS and CDR2 YYNGEE. CDR3: CASSGRISSYGYTF. CDR3 bases: TGTGCCAGCAGCGGACGGATATCTAGCTATGGCTACACCTTC.

This chain links TRBV29-1 with TRBJ2-1, with TRBD2 matching 10 bases. J gave up 4 bases and V 5 bases, and 5 bases lay outside the gene matches. This CDR3 region has 14 residues. Germline CDR1 and CDR2: SQVTM and ANQGSEA. In DNA, the CDR3 is TGCAGCGTTAGAAAGCGGGGGGGGTACAATGAGCAGTTCTTC. Its translation: CSVRKRGGYNEQFF.

This sequence joins TRBV2 and TRBJ2-3; weak D call: TRBD2 (5 bases). Per germline, CDR1 SNHLY and CDR2 FYNNEI. Trimming left V 7 bases short and J 0 bases short, with 5 bases between. The CDR3 has 12 residues. The CDR3 loop is CASTGSTDTQYF. CDR3 bases: TGTGCCAGCACGGGGAGCACAGATACGCAGTATTTT.

The genes are TRBV27 and TRBJ1-1, with D uncertain. Deletions cut 2 bases from V and 1 base from J, with 5 bases between. There are 13 residues in the CDR3. Germline CDR1 is MNHEY and CDR2 is SMNVEV (reference sequence). This CDR3 reads CASSLEGNTEAFF. In nucleotides, the CDR3 is TGTGCCAGCAGTTTAGAGGGGAACACTGAAGCTTTCTTT.